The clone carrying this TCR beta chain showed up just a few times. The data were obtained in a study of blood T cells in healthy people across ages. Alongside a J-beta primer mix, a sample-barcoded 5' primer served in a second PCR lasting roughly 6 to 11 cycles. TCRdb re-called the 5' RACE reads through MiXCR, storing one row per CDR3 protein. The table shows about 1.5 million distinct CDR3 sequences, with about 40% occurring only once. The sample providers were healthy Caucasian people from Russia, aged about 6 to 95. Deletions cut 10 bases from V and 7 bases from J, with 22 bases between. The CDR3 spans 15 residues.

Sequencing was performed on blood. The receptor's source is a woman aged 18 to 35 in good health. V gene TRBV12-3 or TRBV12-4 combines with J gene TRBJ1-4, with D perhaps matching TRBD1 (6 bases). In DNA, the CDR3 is TGTGCCACCACAGATCAACAGGGCGGGGGTGAAAAACTGTTTTTT. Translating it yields CATTDQQGGGEKLFF.